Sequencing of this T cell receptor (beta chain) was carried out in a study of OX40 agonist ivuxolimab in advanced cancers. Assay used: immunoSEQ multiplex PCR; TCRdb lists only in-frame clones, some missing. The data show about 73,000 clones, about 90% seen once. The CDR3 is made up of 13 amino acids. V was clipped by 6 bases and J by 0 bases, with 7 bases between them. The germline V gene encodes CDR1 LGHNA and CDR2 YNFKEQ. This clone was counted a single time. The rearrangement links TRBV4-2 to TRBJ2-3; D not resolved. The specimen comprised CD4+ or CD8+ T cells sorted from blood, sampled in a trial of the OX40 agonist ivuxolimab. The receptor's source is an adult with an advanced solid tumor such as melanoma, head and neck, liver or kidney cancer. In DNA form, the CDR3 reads TGTGCCAGCAGTGAAGGGAGCACAGATACGCAGTATTTT. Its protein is CASSEGSTDTQYF.